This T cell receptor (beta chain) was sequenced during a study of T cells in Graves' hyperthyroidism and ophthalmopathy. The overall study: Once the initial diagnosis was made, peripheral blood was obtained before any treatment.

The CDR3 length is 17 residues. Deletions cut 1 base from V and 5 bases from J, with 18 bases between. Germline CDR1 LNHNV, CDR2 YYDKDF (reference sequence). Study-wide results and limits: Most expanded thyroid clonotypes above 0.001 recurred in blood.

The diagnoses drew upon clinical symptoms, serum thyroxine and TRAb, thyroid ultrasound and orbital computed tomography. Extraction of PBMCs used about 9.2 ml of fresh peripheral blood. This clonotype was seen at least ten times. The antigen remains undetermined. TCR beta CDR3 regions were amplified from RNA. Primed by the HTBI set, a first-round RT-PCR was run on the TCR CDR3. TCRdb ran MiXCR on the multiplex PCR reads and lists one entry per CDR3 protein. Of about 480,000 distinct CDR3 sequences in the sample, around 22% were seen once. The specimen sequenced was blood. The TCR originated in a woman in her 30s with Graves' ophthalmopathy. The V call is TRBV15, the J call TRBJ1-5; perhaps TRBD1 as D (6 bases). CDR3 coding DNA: TGTGCCACCAGCAGAGGTTTAGAACAGGGTGTGGATCAGCCCCAGCATTTT. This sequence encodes CATSRGLEQGVDQPQHF.